These 8 T cell receptor beta chains originate from one sample sequenced in a study of blood T cells in healthy people across ages. Primed by a sample-barcoded 5' primer and a J-beta primer mix, a second PCR proceeded for about 6 to 12 cycles. TCRdb processed the 5' RACE reads anew with MiXCR; each CDR3 protein has one entry. The sample carries 1 million or so distinct CDR3 sequences, 45% recorded once. Source material: blood. The receptor set was obtained from a woman aged 55 to 70 in good health.

The chain links TRBV6-6 to TRBJ2-5, with D possibly TRBD2 on 7 matching bases. This CDR3 is built from 16 residues. CDR1 is MNHNY, CDR2 SVGAGI, per germline (reference sequence). Trimming removed 2 bases from V and 4 bases from J, with 17 bases in between. DNA of the CDR3: TGTGCCAGCAGTTACGAGGGGGGAGGGCCCTCAGAGACCCAGTACTTC. It encodes CASSYEGGGPSETQYF.

This rearrangement joins TRBV29-1 to TRBJ2-3, with D possibly TRBD1 on 5 matching bases. The CDR3 sequence is 14 residues long. The germline CDR1 and CDR2 sequences are SQVTM and ANQGSEA. Trimming removed 7 bases from V and 0 bases from J, with 14 bases in between. The CDR3 protein is CSGGHYQSTDTQYF. The DNA of the CDR3 is TGCAGCGGAGGACACTACCAGAGCACAGATACGCAGTATTTT.

The chain employs TRBV20-1 and TRBJ1-1; possibly TRBD1 for D (6 bases). V gave up 6 bases and J gave up 0 bases, with 20 bases separating them. The CDR3 has 16 residues. CDR1 and CDR2 from the germline V gene are DFQATT and SNEGSKA (reference sequence). This CDR3 is CSASVGGAKVNTEAFF. CDR3 DNA: TGCAGTGCCTCTGTTGGGGGCGCGAAAGTGAACACTGAAGCTTTCTTT.

This clonotype was observed a few times. The rearrangement links TRBV29-1 to TRBJ2-3; D uncertain. This CDR3 is 14 amino acids long. Germline V CDR1 and CDR2: SQVTM, ANQGSEA. V shed 6 bases and J shed 2 bases, with 15 bases lying between them. Written as DNA, the CDR3 is TGCAGCGTCGCTTTTATGGCGAACACAGATACGCAGTATTTT. Translating it yields CSVAFMANTDTQYF.

With respect to this clonotype: This may be a read error: a much more frequent sequence differs by one nucleotide. The rearrangement links TRBV29-1 to TRBJ2-3; D remains unclear. This CDR3 has 12 amino acids. The germline V and J ends were trimmed by 5 bases and 6 bases, with 12 bases remaining between them. The germline CDR1 and CDR2 sequences are SQVTM and ANQGSEA. DNA of the CDR3: TGCAGCGTTCCCGACATGGCGGATACGCAGTATTTT. Amino acid sequence: CSVPDMADTQYF.

This clonotype has a handful of counts. The V gene is TRBV12-3 or TRBV12-4, the J gene TRBJ2-7; 8 nucleotides align to TRBD1. The CDR3 extends over 15 amino acids. V gave up 5 bases and J gave up 2 bases; unmatched junction bases: 8. The CDR3 DNA reads TGTGCCAGCAGTCCTCAGGGGGCTCGGGCCTACGAGCAGTACTTC. As protein: CASSPQGARAYEQYF.

The chain recombines TRBV29-1 with TRBJ2-3; D may correspond to TRBD1 or TRBD2 (5 bases each). V was cut by 6 bases and J by 2 bases, with 15 bases left in between. Per germline, CDR1 SQVTM and CDR2 ANQGSEA. This CDR3 is 14 amino acids long. The CDR3 loop is CSVGVSLHTDTQYF. The CDR3 nucleotides read TGCAGCGTGGGGGTCTCCCTGCACACAGATACGCAGTATTTT.

The rearrangement uses TRBV27 and TRBJ1-6, with D possibly matching TRBD1 (5 bases). The CDR3 is made up of 15 amino acids. Germline CDR1 reads MNHEY; CDR2 reads SMNVEV (reference sequence). Trimming removed 5 bases from V and 10 bases from J, with 18 bases in between. The CDR3 protein is CASSPGGLIGSPLHF. CDR3 DNA: TGTGCCAGCAGTCCTGGGGGGTTAATAGGGTCACCCCTCCACTTT.